The T cell receptor beta chain under discussion was sequenced for a study of control samples from healthy donors and cancer patients (dated by TCRdb to about 2020). This clone was detected once. There is no known antigen for this receptor. Base qualities are not recorded, but no much larger clone differs from it by a single base. Receptor libraries were prepared by the immunoSEQ multiplex PCR assay. What TCRdb holds here is the immuneACCESS table cut down to in-frame rearrangements. Part of the clones is not present; checked against another copy, under half of the missing clones reflect an unresolved V gene, and the others are unexplained. This sample comprises 160,000 or so clones, about 93% of them detected only once. Together, the top ten hold approximately 2.5% of the sample. The germline V gene gives CDR1 as SGHRS and CDR2 as YFSETQ. The trim is 5 bases for V and 4 bases for J, with a gap of 18 bases between the germline ends. The cysteine opens and the phenylalanine closes a CDR3 of 15 amino acids. The CDR3 DNA has 45 bases and is translated from base 1.

The sample taken for sequencing was blood. The clonotype originates from a man between 45 and 60 years old in good health. The V gene is TRBV5-1 and the J gene is TRBJ2-5, with no reliable assignment of the D segment. The sequence in DNA is TGCGCCAGCAGTTCCTCTAATGGCGGTACAGAGACCCAGTACTTC. It translates as CASSSSNGGTETQYF.